A selection of T cell receptor beta chains follows, all from one sample in a study of graft-versus-host responses after intestinal transplantation. Profiling relied on immunoSEQ multiplex PCR, and the TCRdb table lists in-frame clones only, not all of them. The sample lists 140,000 or so clones; 80% to 95% were seen once. Their antigens are not known. The starting material was unstimulated CD4+ T cells sorted from spleen or lymph node cells, obtained before intestinal transplant. These TCRs come from a human donor who received an intestinal transplant. CDR3s include the opening cysteine and the closing phenylalanine or tryptophan. D genes are given only for firm matches. Clone size, where shown, is once, few, many, or a class for clones that have expanded.

J gene: TRBJ2-7; clone size: .; D gene: .; V gene: TRBV10-2; CDR3 protein: CASSESDNYYEQYF; CDR3 DNA: TGCGCCAGCAGTGAGTCGGACAACTACTACGAGCAGTACTTC
J gene: TRBJ2-7; clone size: .; D gene: .; V gene: TRBV6-1; CDR3 protein: CASRTRRPPYEQYF; CDR3 DNA: TGTGCCAGCAGAACCCGTAGGCCCCCCTACGAGCAGTACTTC
J gene: TRBJ1-3; clone size: .; D gene: .; V gene: TRBV28; CDR3 protein: CASSLWGTGNTIYF; CDR3 DNA: TGTGCCAGCAGTTTATGGGGGACTGGAAACACCATATATTTT
J gene: TRBJ1-5; clone size: .; D gene: .; V gene: TRBV6-5; CDR3 protein: CASSETHSNQPQHF; CDR3 DNA: TGTGCCAGCAGTGAAACACATAGCAATCAGCCCCAGCATTTT
J gene: TRBJ1-2; clone size: once; D gene: .; V gene: TRBV28; CDR3 protein: CASITGEPNYGYTF; CDR3 DNA: TGTGCCAGCATTACGGGAGAACCTAACTATGGCTACACCTTC
J gene: TRBJ2-3; clone size: .; D gene: .; V gene: TRBV5-6; CDR3 protein: CASSNRVSTDTQYF; CDR3 DNA: TGTGCCAGCAGCAACAGAGTTAGCACAGATACGCAGTATTTT
J gene: TRBJ2-5; clone size: .; D gene: TRBD1; V gene: TRBV28; CDR3 protein: CASRTPGQGTWEQYF; CDR3 DNA: TGTGCCAGCCGGACTCCGGGACAGGGAACTTGGGAGCAGTACTTC
J gene: TRBJ1-4; clone size: once; D gene: .; V gene: TRBV6-1; CDR3 protein: CASSGYRAVNEKLFF; CDR3 DNA: TGTGCCAGCAGTGGATATCGGGCAGTTAATGAAAAACTGTTTTTT
J gene: TRBJ1-5; clone size: once; D gene: .; V gene: TRBV6-6; CDR3 protein: CASSWRRQAEGPQHF; CDR3 DNA: TGTGCCAGCAGTTGGAGACGACAGGCTGAGGGGCCCCAGCATTTT
J gene: TRBJ1-3; clone size: .; D gene: .; V gene: TRBV23-1; CDR3 protein: CASMRRSESSGNTIYF; CDR3 DNA: TGCGCCAGCATGAGGAGGTCCGAGAGCTCTGGAAACACCATATATTTT
J gene: TRBJ2-7; clone size: .; D gene: .; V gene: TRBV7-2; CDR3 protein: CASSPDRSSYEQYF; CDR3 DNA: TGTGCCAGCAGCCCAGACAGGAGCTCCTACGAGCAGTACTTC